Each of the 16 T cell receptor beta chains below was sequenced from the same sample in a study of response to subunit inactivated influenza vaccine. TCRdb re-derived calls from the RT-PCR reads in MiXCR, one entry per CDR3 protein. The sample consists of around 520,000 distinct CDR3 sequences, 12% of them appearing once. The sequenced sample was PBMCs from blood, obtained on the day of vaccination. These receptor sequences come from a man over 45 who received an inactivated influenza vaccine.

V gene TRBV3-1 combines with J gene TRBJ2-7; D is undetermined. The CDR3 is made up of 14 amino acids. The V end was cut by 5 bases, the J end by 2 bases, with 13 bases between. In germline, CDR1 is LGHDT, CDR2 YNNKEL (reference sequence). As DNA, the CDR3 is TGTGCCAGCAGCGGCGTGCCGGTGGCCTACGAGCAGTACTTC. The encoded protein is CASSGVPVAYEQYF.

This clonotype came up a few times. The genes are TRBV6-2 or TRBV6-3 and TRBJ2-2; tentative D call: TRBD2 (7 bases). CDR3 size: 16 residues. V was pared by 2 bases and J by 4 bases, with 14 bases between. Germline V CDR1 and CDR2: MNHEY, SVGEGT. In DNA form, the CDR3 reads TGTGCCAGCAGTTACCCGAGGGGGGGGTCCACCGGGGAGCTGTTTTTT. Its translation: CASSYPRGGSTGELFF.

The J gene is TRBJ2-2, the V gene TRBV9; TRBD1 agrees at 12 bases. The junction had 4 bases not matched to a gene; V was cut back by 1 base and J by 6 bases. The V gene's germline CDR1 is SGDLS and CDR2 YYNGEE. The CDR3 runs to 16 residues. CDR3 bases: TGTGCCAGCAGCGTACTCGGGACAGGGGGCTCCGGGGAGCTGTTTTTT. Its translation is CASSVLGTGGSGELFF.

In its sample, this clonotype was seen a few times. This sequence joins TRBV20-1 and TRBJ2-2, with D perhaps TRBD1 (6 bases). CDR3 size: 14 residues. The germline gives CDR1 DFQATT, CDR2 SNEGSKA (reference sequence). V lost 4 bases, J lost 4 bases, and 13 bases lay in between. CDR3 nucleotides: TGCAGTGCTACGGACAGCCGAATCACCGGGGAGCTGTTTTTT. It codes for CSATDSRITGELFF.

This clonotype was observed a handful of times. The chain carries TRBV12-3 or TRBV12-4 and TRBJ2-2, with 7 bases that match TRBD1. This CDR3 region has 15 residues. J was trimmed by 3 bases and V by 6 bases; bases with no gene match: 7. The CDR3 region has the DNA TGTGCCAGCAGCCCGGACAGGATTTACACCGGGGAGCTGTTTTTT. This translates into CASSPDRIYTGELFF.

This clonotype was observed a few times. The chain employs TRBV20-1 and TRBJ1-5; D is undetermined. This CDR3 has 16 amino acids. V shed 4 bases and J shed 0 bases, with 16 bases lying between them. From germline, CDR1 is DFQATT and CDR2 SNEGSKA (reference sequence). In DNA form, the CDR3 reads TGCAGTGCTATCACCGTCGGGAGTAATAGCAATCAGCCCCAGCATTTT. It codes for CSAITVGSNSNQPQHF.

There are a few counts of this clonotype. The chain joins TRBV5-1 to TRBJ1-1, with unresolved D. The germline V gene has CDR1 SGHRS and CDR2 YFSETQ. Trimming took off 4 bases at V and 1 base at J, with 14 bases between the two ends. There are 15 residues in the CDR3. The CDR3 loop is CASSPQDTANTEAFF. For the CDR3, the DNA is TGCGCCAGCAGCCCCCAAGACACCGCGAACACTGAAGCTTTCTTT.

The sample holds a few counts of this clonotype. V is TRBV10-2 and J is TRBJ1-2; 9 bases match TRBD1. CDR1 is WSHSY and CDR2 is SAAADI in the germline V gene. The ends lost 7 bases at V and 3 bases at J; junction bases unmatched: 12. This CDR3 region has 16 residues. CDR3 residues: CASNNKGTGHDYGYTF. CDR3 DNA sequence: TGCGCCAGCAATAATAAGGGGACAGGGCACGACTATGGCTACACCTTC.

This clonotype was recorded once. V gene TRBV30 combines with J gene TRBJ2-7, with 8 nucleotides matching TRBD2. The ends lost 0 bases at V and 1 base at J; junction bases unmatched: 5. CDR1 and CDR2 from the germline V gene are GTSNPN and SVGIG (reference sequence). The CDR3 has 15 amino acids. As DNA, the CDR3 is TGTGCCTGGAGTGTTTGGCCTAGCGGGTCCTACGAGCAGTACTTC. It encodes CAWSVWPSGSYEQYF.

The rearrangement uses TRBV29-1 and TRBJ2-1; D tentatively reads TRBD1 or TRBD2 (6 bases each). V was shortened by 1 base and J by 5 bases, with 15 bases between the two germline ends. The V gene's germline CDR1 is SQVTM and CDR2 ANQGSEA. The CDR3 runs to 15 residues. The CDR3 sequence: CSVEAGAGDNNEQFF. CDR3 sequence (DNA): TGCAGCGTTGAAGCGGGGGCAGGGGATAACAATGAGCAGTTCTTC.

CDR3 nucleotide sequence: TGTGCCAGCAGCTCCGGGACTAGCGGGGACGCGGAGACCCAGTACTTC. Amino acid sequence: CASSSGTSGDAETQYF. The J gene is TRBJ2-5, the V gene TRBV5-8; 13 nucleotides line up with TRBD2. J lost 5 bases, V lost 3 bases, and 7 bases had no gene match. The germline gives CDR1 SGHTS, CDR2 YDEGEE. There are 16 residues in the CDR3.

This clonotype has at least ten counts. The chain combines TRBV9 with TRBJ2-3; weak D call: TRBD2 (6 bases). Germline CDR1 is SGDLS and CDR2 is YYNGEE. Trimming stripped 1 base from V and 3 bases from J, with 15 bases between. The CDR3 contains 16 residues. The CDR3 sequence: CASSVRDSRPTDTQYF. CDR3 DNA sequence: TGTGCCAGCAGCGTACGGGACTCCCGACCAACAGATACGCAGTATTTT.

This clonotype was observed a handful of times. The V call is TRBV4-1, the J call TRBJ2-6; no firm D call. CDR1 MGHRA and CDR2 YSYEKL come from the germline V gene. This CDR3 is built from 17 residues. Between the trimmed V and J ends, which lost 1 base and 0 bases, there was a span of 10 bases. The CDR3, as DNA: TGCGCCAGCAGCCAAGCGGCCCTTCGCTCTGGGGCCAACGTCCTGACTTTC. Protein sequence: CASSQAALRSGANVLTF.

This chain's CDR3 is CASSYLAGRMYEQYF. The CDR3 DNA reads TGTGCCAGCAGTTACTTAGCGGGACGAATGTACGAGCAGTACTTC. V gene TRBV6-5 combines with J gene TRBJ2-7, with TRBD2 matching over 8 bases. This CDR3 is 15 amino acids long. Trimming at V came to 1 base and at J to 4 bases, leaving 6 bases not matched to a gene. Germline V lookup: CDR1 MNHEY, CDR2 SVGAGI.

This clonotype occurred a few times. The chain is built from TRBV7-9 and TRBJ1-4; perhaps TRBD1 as D (5 bases). Looked up from germline, CDR1 is SEHNR and CDR2 is FQNEAQ (reference sequence). The ends were cut back, 5 bases at V and 7 bases at J, with 14 bases in the middle. The length of the CDR3 is 14 residues. As DNA, the CDR3 is TGTGCCAGCAGCCCGACAAGGGGACCTGAAAAACTGTTTTTT. Amino acid sequence: CASSPTRGPEKLFF.

The V call is TRBV5-1, the J call TRBJ2-7; TRBD1 aligns across 7 bases. CDR1 SGHRS and CDR2 YFSETQ come from the germline V gene. CDR3 size: 14 residues. The ends lost 0 bases at V and 5 bases at J; junction bases unmatched: 5. The CDR3 DNA is TGCGCCAGCAGCTTGGCCGACAGGGACCACGAGCAGTACTTC. It is translated as CASSLADRDHEQYF.